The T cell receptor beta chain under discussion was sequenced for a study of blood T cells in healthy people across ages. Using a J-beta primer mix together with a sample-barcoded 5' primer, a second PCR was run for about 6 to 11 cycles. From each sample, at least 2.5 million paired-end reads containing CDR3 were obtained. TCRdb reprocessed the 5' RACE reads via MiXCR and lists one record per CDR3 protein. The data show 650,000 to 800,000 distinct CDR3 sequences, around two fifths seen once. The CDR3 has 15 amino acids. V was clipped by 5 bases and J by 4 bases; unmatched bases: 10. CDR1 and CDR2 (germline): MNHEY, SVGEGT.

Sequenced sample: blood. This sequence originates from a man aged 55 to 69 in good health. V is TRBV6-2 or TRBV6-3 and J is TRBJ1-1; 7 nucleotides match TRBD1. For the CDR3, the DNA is TGTGCCAGCAGTAGGACCAGGGGGAGGAGCACTGAAGCTTTCTTT. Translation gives CASSRTRGRSTEAFF.